The 26 T cell receptor beta chains given below trace back to one sample, sequenced in a study of blood T cell repertoires in COVID-19. The method was immunoSEQ multiplex PCR; TCRdb's version includes in-frame clones alone and lacks a portion of them. The sample lists more than 85,000 clones, approximately 85% seen once, with approximately 13% in the top ten. Sequencing was performed on peripheral blood. The receptors were gathered from a human donor in a cohort sampled during active COVID-19.

J is TRBJ2-7 and V is TRBV3-1 (or the pseudogene TRBV3-2); 8 nucleotides line up with TRBD1. CDR1 and CDR2 (germline): LGHDT, YNNKEL (reference sequence). V dropped 4 bases and J dropped 8; count of bases not matched to a gene: 13. The CDR3 sequence is 15 residues long. This CDR3 is CASSRRDRSLSKQYF. CDR3 DNA: TGTGCCAGCAGCCGTCGGGACAGGTCCCTCTCTAAGCAGTACTTC.

This rearrangement joins TRBV5-4 to TRBJ2-6, with D unclear. CDR3 length equals 14 residues. The germline gives CDR1 SGHNT, CDR2 YYREEE (reference sequence). Trimming took off 1 base at V and 3 bases at J, with 5 bases between the two ends. The CDR3 coding sequence is TGTGCCAGCAGCTTGCCGGGTGGGGCCAACGTCCTGACTTTC. Translating it yields CASSLPGGANVLTF.

The chain recombines TRBV2 with TRBJ1-1; 8 bases fit TRBD1. The CDR3 is 13 residues long. The junction had 0 bases not matched to a gene; V was cut back by 5 bases and J by 1 base. Germline-derived CDR1 and CDR2 are SNHLY and FYNNEI. The DNA for the CDR3 is TGTGCCAGCAGTCAGGGGGCGAACACTGAAGCTTTCTTT. Residues: CASSQGANTEAFF.

This clone was observed a single time. CDR3 loop: CSVEFPGHEGDTQYF. The CDR3 region has the DNA TGCAGCGTAGAGTTCCCGGGCCACGAGGGAGATACGCAGTATTTT. The rearrangement joins TRBV29-1 to TRBJ2-3; perhaps TRBD2 as D (5 bases). The CDR3 length is 15 residues. The ends were cut back, 6 bases at V and 5 bases at J, with 21 bases in the middle. Germline CDR1 and CDR2: SQVTM and ANQGSEA.

The rearrangement links TRBV5-6 to TRBJ1-5; TRBD1 agrees at 8 bases. The CDR3 runs 16 residues. CDR1 and CDR2 from the germline V gene are SGHDT and YYEEEE. With 4 bases clipped from V and 5 bases from J, the junction kept 11 bases outside the gene matches. The CDR3 DNA sequence: TGTGCCAGCAGCGGGATGGGACAGGACTTTCATCAGCCCCAGCATTTT. Amino acid sequence: CASSGMGQDFHQPQHF.

This chain uses TRBV27 with TRBJ1-6, with 9 bases that match TRBD1. Trimming removed 5 bases from V and 9 bases from J; junction bases left unmatched: 5. CDR3 length: 14 amino acids. Germline lookup yields CDR1 MNHEY and CDR2 SMNVEV (reference sequence). This CDR3 reads CASSQTGGGSPLHF. CDR3 DNA sequence: TGTGCCAGCAGTCAAACAGGGGGCGGTTCACCCCTCCACTTT.

This clone was seen only a few times. CDR3: CASSDPVSGEQFF. The DNA for the CDR3 is TGTGCCAGCAGTGACCCTGTATCCGGTGAGCAGTTCTTC. The chain has TRBV25-1 and TRBJ2-1; no clear D gene. The CDR3 is 13 residues long. Per the germline V gene, CDR1 is MGHDK and CDR2 is SYGVNS. V shed 3 bases and J shed 9 bases, with 12 bases lying between them.

The genes are TRBV19 and TRBJ2-1; 7 nucleotides line up with TRBD1. J gave up 1 base and V 6 bases, and 9 bases lay outside the gene matches. The CDR3 sequence is 16 residues long. Germline V gene data show CDR1 as LNHDA and CDR2 as SQIVND (reference sequence). CDR3 nucleotides: TGTGCCAGTAGCACCTCAGGGGGTCCTTCCTACAATGAGCAGTTCTTC. It yields the protein CASSTSGGPSYNEQFF.

The chain has TRBV18 and TRBJ1-6, with D tentatively TRBD1 (6 bases). The CDR3 extends over 15 amino acids. Between the trimmed V and J ends, which lost 5 bases and 7 bases, there was a span of 15 bases. Germline V gene sequence: CDR1 KGHSH, CDR2 LQKENI. CDR3 residues: CASSEQGVENSPLHF. CDR3 DNA sequence: TGTGCCAGCTCAGAACAGGGAGTTGAGAATTCACCCCTCCACTTT.

The CDR3, as DNA: TGTGCCAGCAGTTTTCTCAGCGCAACTCAGGGTACTGACTATGGCTACACCTTC. This gives the protein CASSFLSATQGTDYGYTF. The J gene is TRBJ1-2, the V gene TRBV28; maybe TRBD1 (5 bases). The CDR3 is made up of 18 amino acids. The germline V gene encodes CDR1 MDHEN and CDR2 SYDVKM. With 3 bases removed from V and 3 bases from J, the gap between germline ends came to 23 bases.

This clone has more than one count but fewer than ten. The J gene is TRBJ1-5, the V gene TRBV30; 7 bases fit TRBD1. CDR1 and CDR2 (germline): GTSNPN, SVGIG (reference sequence). This CDR3 is built from 13 residues. With 3 bases clipped from V and 6 bases from J, the junction kept 5 bases outside the gene matches. CDR3 region: CAWSRDSAQPQHF. The CDR3 DNA sequence: TGTGCCTGGAGCCGGGACAGTGCTCAGCCCCAGCATTTT.

The chain employs TRBV5-1 and TRBJ1-2, with D unresolved. This CDR3 spans 14 amino acids. Trimming stripped 5 bases from V and 7 bases from J, with 18 bases between. The germline V gene has CDR1 SGHRS and CDR2 YFSETQ. The CDR3 reads CASRVKGSAGGYTF. The CDR3 nucleotides are TGCGCCAGCAGAGTGAAGGGTTCGGCGGGTGGCTACACCTTC. Combining the CDR3 with reference TRBV5-1 and TRBJ1-2 gives the whole variable domain KAGVTQTPRYLIKTRGQQVTLSCSPISGHRSVSWYQQTPGQGLQFLFEYFSETQRNKGNFPGRFSGRQFSNSRSEMNVSTLELGDSALYLCASRVKGSAGGYTFGSGTRLTVV.

The chain employs TRBV27 and TRBJ2-7; 8 nucleotides match TRBD1. Germline V gene data show CDR1 as MNHEY and CDR2 as SMNVEV (reference sequence). J lost 3 bases, V lost 6 bases, and 7 bases had no gene match. The CDR3 has 14 amino acids. In DNA form, the CDR3 reads TGTGCCAGCAGCCTGACAGGGGTGAACTACGAGCAGTACTTC. Translation: CASSLTGVNYEQYF.

The chain joins TRBV30 to TRBJ1-2; D might be TRBD1 (5 bases). The CDR3 sequence is 13 residues long. Germline CDR1 reads GTSNPN; CDR2 reads SVGIG (reference sequence). The germline V and J ends were trimmed by 3 bases and 4 bases, with 12 bases remaining between them. This CDR3 is CAWRQDTLYGYTF. CDR3 nucleotides: TGTGCCTGGAGGCAGGACACCCTCTATGGCTACACCTTC.

The chain recombines TRBV27 with TRBJ2-7; 11 bases match TRBD2. The V gene's germline CDR1 is MNHEY and CDR2 SMNVEV (reference sequence). This CDR3 is built from 17 residues. With 5 bases clipped from V and 1 base from J, the junction kept 10 bases outside the gene matches. The CDR3 here is CASSAPRLAGQSYEQYF. The CDR3 region has the DNA TGTGCCAGCAGTGCACCGAGACTAGCGGGACAATCCTACGAGCAGTACTTC.

This sequence joins TRBV7-2 and TRBJ1-2; no clear D. Germline-derived CDR1 and CDR2 are SGHTA and FQGNSA. The CDR3 loop spans 17 amino acids. The V gene lost 0 bases and the J gene lost 8 bases, with 22 bases spanning the gap. This CDR3 is CASSLARIEGTRGGYTF. The CDR3 region has the DNA TGTGCCAGCAGCTTAGCGCGCATCGAGGGAACAAGAGGGGGCTACACCTTC. Filled out from reference TRBV7-2 and TRBJ1-2, the complete variable domain reads GAGVSQSPSNKVTEKGKDVELRCDPISGHTALYWYRQSLGQGLEFLIYFQGNSAPDKSGLPSDRFSAERTGGSVSTLTIQRTQQEDSAVYLCASSLARIEGTRGGYTFGSGTRLTVV.

This chain joins TRBV19 and TRBJ1-1, with 9 bases identical to TRBD1. CDR3 size: 20 residues. Germline CDR1 reads LNHDA; CDR2 reads SQIVND (reference sequence). J was trimmed by 4 bases and V by 3 bases; bases with no gene match: 21. The CDR3 DNA is TGTGCCAGTAGTATTTATCGGTCGAGACAGGGGGGTCCTCCAGGCACTGAAGCTTTCTTT. Encoded protein: CASSIYRSRQGGPPGTEAFF.

The genes are TRBV6-5 and TRBJ1-3; 7 bases are a match to TRBD1. Trimming at V came to 10 bases and at J to 4 bases, leaving 7 bases not matched to a gene. There are 13 residues in the CDR3. Looked up from germline, CDR1 is MNHEY and CDR2 is SVGAGI. The CDR3 here is CATLRGLGNTIYF. The CDR3 nucleotides read TGTGCCACCTTAAGGGGGCTAGGAAACACCATATATTTT.

The gene calls are TRBV7-3 and TRBJ2-4, with D perhaps matching TRBD2 (6 bases). The length of the CDR3 is 16 residues. In germline, CDR1 is SGHTA, CDR2 FQGTGA. Trimming removed 6 bases at V and 0 bases at J, with 15 bases between. The CDR3, as DNA: TGTGCCAGCAGGGGGAAGGTAGCGGTAGCCAAAAACATTCAGTACTTC. Translation gives CASRGKVAVAKNIQYF.

This sequence joins TRBV4-1 and TRBJ2-7; perhaps TRBD2 as D (5 bases). From germline, CDR1 is MGHRA and CDR2 YSYEKL. CDR3 length equals 13 residues. Trimming took off 1 base at V and 4 bases at J, with 8 bases between the two ends. CDR3 bases: TGCGCCAGCAGCCAAGGCCTAGCATACGAGCAGTACTTC. This sequence encodes CASSQGLAYEQYF.

This clone has just one count. This rearrangement joins TRBV11-2 to TRBJ2-5; 13 bases line up with TRBD2. CDR1 SGHAT and CDR2 FQNNGV come from the germline V gene. Trimming at V came to 3 bases and at J to 5 bases, leaving 9 bases not matched to a gene. This CDR3 comprises 17 residues. The CDR3 spells CASSFRLAGGLSETQYF. CDR3 DNA sequence: TGTGCCAGCAGCTTTCGACTAGCGGGAGGTTTGTCGGAGACCCAGTACTTC.

The CDR3 bases are TGTGCCAGCAGCCCCCGGGCCGCGGGCTTTGATGGCTACACCTTC. As protein: CASSPRAAGFDGYTF. The rearrangement links TRBV7-3 to TRBJ1-2; D remains ambiguous. Germline V gene lookup returns CDR1 SGHTA and CDR2 FQGTGA. Trimming removed 5 bases from V and 6 bases from J, with 19 bases in between. The CDR3 is made up of 15 amino acids.

This clone is a singleton in its sample. This chain joins TRBV6-6 and TRBJ2-1, with D possibly TRBD2 on 7 matching bases. V lost 6 bases and J lost 8, with 20 bases in between. The CDR3 extends over 15 amino acids. The germline gives CDR1 MNHNY, CDR2 SVGAGI (reference sequence). In DNA form, the CDR3 reads TGTGCCAGCAGCCTCGACAGGCGTGCGGGGGATGAGCAGTTCTTC. Amino acids: CASSLDRRAGDEQFF.

V gene TRBV11-2 combines with J gene TRBJ2-7, with a possible D match to TRBD1 (5 bases). With 2 bases removed from V and 0 bases from J, the gap between germline ends came to 17 bases. CDR1 is SGHAT and CDR2 is FQNNGV in the germline V gene. The CDR3 loop spans 17 amino acids. The CDR3 region is CASSLPRLTGLSYEQYF. The CDR3 DNA is TGTGCCAGCAGCTTACCGCGGCTCACAGGCCTCTCCTACGAGCAGTACTTC.

The table lists this clone with a few counts. This chain links TRBV7-2 with TRBJ2-7; maybe TRBD2 (5 bases). CDR1 SGHTA and CDR2 FQGNSA come from the germline V gene. The CDR3 runs 15 residues. V was shortened by 2 bases and J by 0 bases, with 11 bases between the two germline ends. CDR3 nucleotide sequence: TGTGCCAGCAGCTTAACAGCGGTTAGCTCCTACGAGCAGTACTTC. The encoded protein is CASSLTAVSSYEQYF.

The DNA of the CDR3 is TGTGCCAGTAGTATTGTTGGAGGGGTGGGGGAGCTGTTTTTT. Translating it yields CASSIVGGVGELFF. This chain joins TRBV19 and TRBJ2-2; possible D gene TRBD2, 6 bases. This CDR3 spans 14 amino acids. Germline CDR1 LNHDA, CDR2 SQIVND (reference sequence). Trimming pared 3 bases from V and 8 bases from J, leaving 13 bases between.